One and the same sample provided the 32 T cell receptor beta chains below, sequenced in a study of T cell responses to AZD1222 COVID-19 vaccine. This table comes from immunoSEQ multiplex PCR, and its TCRdb copy is limited to in-frame clones, with some not included. The sample has under 200,000 clones; around 94% are singletons. Sequenced material: peripheral blood, taken 28 days after the second dose of the MenACWY control vaccine. These receptors all come from an adult who received the MenACWY meningococcal vaccine as a control.

The chain couples TRBV6-1 to TRBJ1-3; D is perhaps TRBD1 (5 bases). The CDR3 covers 15 residues. V was shortened by 3 bases and J by 9 bases, with 18 bases between the two germline ends. Germline lookup yields CDR1 MNHNS and CDR2 SASEGT. The CDR3, as DNA: TGTGCCAGCAGTGATGCGGGGGAGTTTAGGTCCACCATATATTTT. The encoded protein is CASSDAGEFRSTIYF.

The rearrangement uses TRBV18 and TRBJ1-1; unclear D gene. V lost 1 base and J 1 base, leaving 25 bases between the germline ends. CDR1 KGHSH and CDR2 LQKENI come from the germline V gene. The CDR3 covers 20 residues. The CDR3 nucleotides read TGTGCCAGCTCACCACTTTTGGCGGCCCCAACCAGACCCGGGAACACTGAAGCTTTCTTT. Its translation is CASSPLLAAPTRPGNTEAFF.

The chain employs TRBV14 and TRBJ2-2; 7 bases fit TRBD2. From germline, CDR1 is SGHDN and CDR2 FVKESK. CDR3 length: 15 amino acids. With 0 bases clipped from V and 7 bases from J, the junction kept 5 bases outside the gene matches. The CDR3 is CASSQELVAGGELFF. The CDR3 bases are TGTGCCAGCAGCCAAGAGCTGGTAGCGGGCGGGGAGCTGTTTTTT. The full variable domain, in which reference TRBV14 and TRBJ2-2 provide the parts outside the CDR3, is EAGVTQFPSHSVIEKGQTVTLRCDPISGHDNLYWYRRVMGKEIKFLLHFVKESKQDESGMPNNRFLAERTGGTYSTLKVQPAELEDSGVYFCASSQELVAGGELFFGEGSRLTVL.

This chain connects TRBV4-2 to TRBJ1-1; the D is unclear. V lost 2 bases, J lost 2 bases, and 12 bases lay in between. The CDR3 runs to 15 residues. CDR1 and CDR2 from the germline V gene are LGHNA and YNFKEQ. The CDR3 DNA reads as TGTGCCAGCAGCCAACCTGGGTGGGATAACACTGAAGCTTTCTTT. Its protein is CASSQPGWDNTEAFF.

The chain has TRBV4-2 and TRBJ2-6, with D maybe TRBD1 (6 bases). The CDR3 loop spans 15 amino acids. The V gene lost 3 bases and the J gene lost 7 bases, with 13 bases spanning the gap. Germline loops: CDR1 LGHNA, CDR2 YNFKEQ. The CDR3 bases are TGTGCCAGCAGCCAGTCACCAGGGGAAGCCAACGTCCTGACTTTC. This encodes CASSQSPGEANVLTF.

The chain combines TRBV19 with TRBJ1-4, with D possibly being TRBD1 (6 bases). The CDR3 covers 14 residues. Germline V CDR1 and CDR2: LNHDA, SQIVND (reference sequence). Trimming took 7 bases from V and 8 from J, leaving 17 bases between them. This CDR3 reads CASTLRGGGEKLFF. The CDR3 nucleotides read TGTGCCAGTACCCTTAGGGGGGGTGGAGAAAAACTGTTTTTT.

V gene TRBV19 combines with J gene TRBJ2-2; TRBD2 matches at 13 bases. CDR3 length: 15 amino acids. Trimming removed 10 bases from V and 7 bases from J; junction bases left unmatched: 9. Germline V gene sequence: CDR1 LNHDA, CDR2 SQIVND (reference sequence). CDR3 DNA: TGTGCCACAAAGGGACTAGCGGGGCCGGTCGGGGAGCTGTTTTTT. This sequence encodes CATKGLAGPVGELFF.

The chain uses TRBV15 and TRBJ1-2, with a weak D call TRBD1 (6 bases). Trimming took 0 bases from V and 8 from J, leaving 16 bases between them. From germline, CDR1 is LNHNV and CDR2 YYDKDF (reference sequence). The CDR3 runs 15 residues. CDR3 protein: CATSRDKTGQEGYTF. The CDR3 DNA reads TGTGCCACCAGCAGAGATAAAACAGGGCAAGAGGGCTACACCTTC. Full variable domain (outside the CDR3, taken from reference TRBV15 and TRBJ1-2): DAMVIQNPRYQVTQFGKPVTLSCSQTLNHNVMYWYQQKSSQAPKLLFHYYDKDFNNEADTPDNFQSRRPNTSFCFLDIRSPGLGDTAMYLCATSRDKTGQEGYTFGSGTRLTVV.

The V and J genes are TRBV19 and TRBJ2-6; possible D gene TRBD2, 6 bases. CDR3 length: 14 residues. Germline values: CDR1 LNHDA, CDR2 SQIVND (reference sequence). The germline V and J ends were trimmed by 5 bases and 1 base, with 6 bases remaining between them. The DNA of the CDR3 is TGTGCCAGTAGTGGGGGGTCTGGGGCCAACGTCCTGACTTTC. As protein: CASSGGSGANVLTF. The variable domain in full, completed from reference TRBV19 and TRBJ2-6, reads DGGITQSPKYLFRKEGQNVTLSCEQNLNHDAMYWYRQDPGQGLRLIYYSQIVNDFQKGDIAEGYSVSREKKESFPLTVTSAQKNPTAFYLCASSGGSGANVLTFGAGSRLTVL.

The CDR3 nucleotides are TGTGCCAGCAGCTTACCGCGCGGGGCAAGTTCCTATGGCTACACCTTC. It specifies CASSLPRGASSYGYTF. V and J are TRBV13 and TRBJ1-2, with a weak D call TRBD1 (5 bases). The V end lost 2 bases, the J end lost 4 bases, and 17 bases lay between the germline ends. The CDR3 covers 16 residues. From germline, CDR1 is PRHDT and CDR2 FYEKMQ (reference sequence).

In this sample, this clone turned up a few times. J is TRBJ1-2 and V is TRBV19, with a weak D call TRBD1 (5 bases). Germline CDR1 is LNHDA and CDR2 is SQIVND (reference sequence). The V gene lost 2 bases and the J gene lost 8 bases, with 21 bases spanning the gap. The CDR3 has 16 residues. CDR3 sequence reads: CASSIRDPPQGSGYTF. In nucleotides, the CDR3 is TGTGCCAGTAGTATACGGGATCCTCCCCAGGGATCAGGCTACACCTTC.

The CDR3 sequence is CASSKGHRAYSNQPQHF. CDR3 coding DNA: TGTGCCAGTAGTAAGGGCCACAGGGCGTATAGCAATCAGCCCCAGCATTTT. The V call is TRBV19, the J call TRBJ1-5, with D possibly being TRBD1 (6 bases). V lost 4 bases and J 0 bases, leaving 16 bases between the germline ends. The length of the CDR3 is 17 residues. Germline V CDR1 and CDR2: LNHDA, SQIVND (reference sequence).

The V and J genes are TRBV9 and TRBJ1-1; D is uncertain. Trimming took off 1 base at V and 4 bases at J, with 14 bases between the two ends. Germline V lookup: CDR1 SGDLS, CDR2 YYNGEE. The CDR3 sequence is 15 residues long. The CDR3 spells CASSVREVGSTEAFF. CDR3 sequence (DNA): TGTGCCAGCAGCGTAAGGGAAGTGGGGTCCACTGAAGCTTTCTTT.

The rearrangement uses TRBV29-1 and TRBJ1-3, with D uncertain. The CDR3 consists of 12 residues. The germline V and J ends were trimmed by 3 bases and 0 bases, with 3 bases remaining between them. The V gene's germline CDR1 is SQVTM and CDR2 ANQGSEA. The CDR3 coding sequence is TGCAGCGTTGAGTACTCTGGAAACACCATATATTTT. The encoded protein is CSVEYSGNTIYF.

In its sample, this clone was seen once. The CDR3 loop is CASRSLPYRKYAGNTIYF. For the CDR3, the DNA is TGTGCCAGCAGGTCTCTGCCCTATCGCAAGTATGCTGGAAACACCATATATTTT. The rearrangement uses TRBV28 and TRBJ1-3, with D unresolved. Germline-derived CDR1 and CDR2 are MDHEN and SYDVKM. The CDR3 runs 18 residues. V lost 6 bases and J 2 bases, leaving 23 bases between the germline ends.

The V and J genes are TRBV5-5 and TRBJ1-2; 7 positions match TRBD1. This CDR3 has 14 residues. With 0 bases clipped from V and 7 bases from J, the junction kept 6 bases outside the gene matches. Germline CDR1 SGHKS, CDR2 YYEKEE (reference sequence). CDR3 coding DNA: TGTGCCAGCAGCTTGGTCAAGGGGGCTGCTGGCTACACCTTC. Translated: CASSLVKGAAGYTF.

V usage is TRBV15 and J usage is TRBJ2-2; 8 nucleotides align to TRBD2. The CDR3 has 16 residues. Unmatched junction bases numbered 7, after V lost 7 bases and J lost 0 bases. The V gene's germline CDR1 is LNHNV and CDR2 YYDKDF (reference sequence). CDR3 nucleotide sequence: TGTGCCACCACCGTTCTCGGGGGGGCGAACACCGGGGAGCTGTTTTTT. Residues: CATTVLGGANTGELFF.

The gene calls are TRBV5-5 and TRBJ1-4, with a possible D match to TRBD1 (6 bases). The CDR3 consists of 14 residues. V was shortened by 0 bases and J by 7 bases, with 10 bases between the two germline ends. Germline values: CDR1 SGHKS, CDR2 YYEKEE (reference sequence). This chain's CDR3 is CASSLVRGGEKLFF. As DNA, the CDR3 is TGTGCCAGCAGCTTGGTCAGGGGAGGTGAAAAACTGTTTTTT.

V gene TRBV7-2 combines with J gene TRBJ1-1, with TRBD1 identical over 9 bases. Trimming took 6 bases from V and 4 from J; bases not matched to a gene: 3. CDR3 length: 13 amino acids. CDR1 and CDR2 from the germline V gene are SGHTA and FQGNSA. The CDR3 nucleotides are TGTGCCAGCAGGCAACAGGGGGCCACTGAAGCTTTCTTT. Protein: CASRQQGATEAFF.

This chain uses TRBV14 with TRBJ2-7, with D tentatively TRBD2 (6 bases). Per germline, CDR1 SGHDN and CDR2 FVKESK. This CDR3 region has 15 residues. Trimming took 2 bases from V and 3 from J, leaving 14 bases between them. The CDR3: CASSQWGWGGYEQYF. CDR3 DNA sequence: TGTGCCAGCAGCCAATGGGGATGGGGAGGCTACGAGCAGTACTTC.

The rearrangement joins TRBV10-3 to TRBJ1-5; 7 nucleotides agree with TRBD1. The CDR3 totals 16 residues. Germline CDR1 ENHRY, CDR2 SYGVKD. The V gene end was trimmed by 2 bases and the J gene end by 2 bases; junction bases not matched to a gene: 6. CDR3 amino acids: CAISEGTASGNQPQHF. The CDR3 DNA follows: TGTGCCATCAGTGAGGGGACAGCTTCTGGCAATCAGCCCCAGCATTTT.

The chain joins TRBV20-1 to TRBJ1-1; TRBD1 agrees at 9 bases. After removal of 3 bases from V and 10 bases from J, the junction contained 15 bases not matched to a gene. CDR3 size: 15 residues. Germline loops: CDR1 DFQATT, CDR2 SNEGSKA (reference sequence). CDR3: CSASVPDRGPVVAFF. The CDR3 DNA is TGCAGTGCTAGTGTTCCGGACAGGGGCCCGGTGGTAGCTTTCTTT.

The rearrangement joins TRBV14 to TRBJ2-1; unclear D gene. This CDR3 spans 14 amino acids. V was pared by 1 base and J by 2 bases, with 6 bases between. Per the germline V gene, CDR1 is SGHDN and CDR2 is FVKESK. CDR3 loop: CASSQVSTYNEQFF. The CDR3 region has the DNA TGTGCCAGCAGCCAAGTCTCCACCTACAATGAGCAGTTCTTC.

The chain recombines TRBV24-1 with TRBJ2-1, with 11 bases lining up with TRBD1. After removal of 4 bases from V and 3 bases from J, the junction contained 16 bases not matched to a gene. Germline lookup yields CDR1 KGHDR and CDR2 SFDVKD. The CDR3 has 20 amino acids. The DNA for the CDR3 is TGTGCCACCAGTGAATCCGGACAGGGGGCCGTAGCGGCCCGCTACAATGAGCAGTTCTTC. It translates to CATSESGQGAVAARYNEQFF.

The chain carries TRBV27 and TRBJ2-1, with D perhaps matching TRBD2 (6 bases). The V end lost 6 bases, the J end lost 0 bases, and 15 bases lay between the germline ends. Germline CDR1 reads MNHEY; CDR2 reads SMNVEV (reference sequence). The CDR3 spans 16 residues. The CDR3 DNA sequence: TGTGCCAGCAGGTCCCTAGCGTCGAGCTCCTACAATGAGCAGTTCTTC. Translating gives CASRSLASSSYNEQFF.

V is TRBV9 and J is TRBJ2-1; D call uncertain. Germline CDR1 and CDR2: SGDLS and YYNGEE. The CDR3 has 15 amino acids. Trimming took off 0 bases at V and 8 bases at J, with 15 bases between the two ends. The CDR3 DNA sequence: TGTGCCAGCAGCGTAGCGGCAGGACCCCGGGATGAGCAGTTCTTC. As protein: CASSVAAGPRDEQFF. Supplemented by reference TRBV9 and TRBJ2-1, the full variable domain reads DSGVTQTPKHLITATGQRVTLRCSPRSGDLSVYWYQQSLDQGLQFLIQYYNGEERAKGNILERFSAQQFPDLHSELNLSSLELGDSALYFCASSVAAGPRDEQFFGPGTRLTVL.

This clone showed up just once. This chain uses TRBV6-5 with TRBJ1-2, with D tentatively TRBD1 (6 bases). This CDR3 comprises 16 residues. Between the trimmed V and J ends, which lost 0 bases and 4 bases, there was a span of 15 bases. Looked up from germline, CDR1 is MNHEY and CDR2 is SVGAGI. CDR3 in DNA: TGTGCCAGCAGTTACTCCCGGGGGCGCCCGCCCTATGGCTACACCTTC. As protein: CASSYSRGRPPYGYTF.

This clone was observed a few times. DNA of the CDR3: TGTGCCACCAGTGATGATCAGGGTCCCTCTCATTTT. Its protein product is CATSDDQGPSHF. V usage is TRBV24-1 and J usage is TRBJ1-5; D may be TRBD1 (5 bases). CDR1 is KGHDR and CDR2 is SFDVKD in the germline V gene. The germline V and J ends were trimmed by 3 bases and 16 bases, with 15 bases remaining between them. The CDR3 totals 12 residues.

The V gene is TRBV6-1, the J gene TRBJ2-7, with 8 bases matching TRBD1. The CDR3 totals 16 residues. Per germline, CDR1 MNHNS and CDR2 SASEGT. V gave up 2 bases and J gave up 3 bases; unmatched junction bases: 9. The CDR3 nucleotides read TGTGCCAGCAGTGAAATAGGACAGGGAATACGCTACGAGCAGTACTTC. Protein product: CASSEIGQGIRYEQYF.

This chain links TRBV7-2 with TRBJ2-4; D could derive from TRBD1 or TRBD2 (6 bases each). The CDR3 loop spans 14 amino acids. CDR1 SGHTA and CDR2 FQGNSA come from the germline V gene. Trimming took off 5 bases at V and 5 bases at J, with 13 bases between the two ends. CDR3: CASSLIGGQNIQYF. The CDR3 nucleotides read TGTGCCAGCAGCCTAATTGGGGGGCAAAACATTCAGTACTTC.

This chain links TRBV18 with TRBJ1-2; TRBD1 might be the D (5 bases). Germline V gene lookup returns CDR1 KGHSH and CDR2 LQKENI. CDR3 length equals 14 residues. The germline V and J ends were trimmed by 0 bases and 7 bases, with 12 bases remaining between them. The CDR3 DNA follows: TGTGCCAGCTCACCACCGTCAGGGCCTGGTGGCTACACCTTC. Encoded protein: CASSPPSGPGGYTF. Looking up the rest from reference TRBV18 and TRBJ1-2 gives the full variable domain: NAGVMQNPRHLVRRRGQEARLRCSPMKGHSHVYWYRQLPEEGLKFMVYLQKENIIDESGMPKERFSAEFPKEGPSILRIQQVVRGDSAAYFCASSPPSGPGGYTFGSGTRLTVV.

V and J are TRBV27 and TRBJ2-3; perhaps TRBD2 as D (6 bases). Trimming stripped 3 bases from V and 11 bases from J, with 15 bases between. In germline, CDR1 is MNHEY, CDR2 SMNVEV (reference sequence). This CDR3 region has 13 residues. CDR3 coding DNA: TGTGCCAGCAGTTTCCTCAAGGGCGGGGAGCAGTATTTT. As protein: CASSFLKGGEQYF.